This TCR beta chain was recorded in a study of CD8 T cells in Susac syndrome. cDNA came from around 0.5 to 1 ug RNA primed by random hexamers. Via MiXCR, TCRdb re-called the immunoSEQ multiplex PCR reads, giving one row per CDR3 protein. The sample carries hundreds of thousands of distinct CDR3 sequences, 89% recorded once. V lost 0 bases, J lost 6 bases, and 5 bases stayed unmatched. Germline V gene lookup returns CDR1 SGHRS and CDR2 YFSETQ. CDR3 length: 15 amino acids. TCR beta sequencing covered blood CD8+ and CD4+ T cells. The multiple sclerosis controls were treatment-naive patients with relapsing-remitting disease that was stable or active.

This TCR derives from a human donor with multiple sclerosis. Sequenced sample: CD8+ T cells from PBMCs. The V gene is TRBV5-1, the J gene TRBJ1-5; 8 bases map to TRBD1. The CDR3 coding sequence is TGCGCCAGCAGCTTGGGGACAGGGATCGGTCAGCCCCAGCATTTT. Encoded protein: CASSLGTGIGQPQHF.